Following are 24 T cell receptor beta chains from one sample sequenced in a study of blood T cell repertoires in COVID-19. Only in-frame clones appear in the TCRdb table, and some are missing; sequencing was by immunoSEQ multiplex PCR. Among roughly 140,000 clones listed, more than 75% were seen once. Sample: peripheral blood. The origin of the receptors is a man in his sixties or seventies with acute or convalescent COVID-19.

V gene TRBV19 combines with J gene TRBJ1-5, with a possible D match to TRBD1 (5 bases). CDR3 size: 14 residues. From germline, CDR1 is LNHDA and CDR2 SQIVND (reference sequence). V lost 4 bases to trimming and J lost 3 bases, with 10 bases between them. CDR3 DNA sequence: TGTGCCAGTAGTACAACAGGTAACAATCAGCCCCAGCATTTT. It encodes CASSTTGNNQPQHF.

V gene TRBV6-5 combines with J gene TRBJ1-3; 10 nucleotides agree with TRBD1. Losses at the gene ends were 11 bases for V and 3 bases for J; bases not matched to a gene: 7. The CDR3 is 14 amino acids. Germline V gives CDR1 MNHEY, CDR2 SVGAGI. CDR3 sequence: CASMGQGFGNTIYF. CDR3 nucleotide sequence: TGTGCCTCCATGGGACAGGGGTTTGGAAACACCATATATTTT.

The rearrangement uses TRBV3-1 (or the pseudogene TRBV3-2) and TRBJ2-5; 8 nucleotides align to TRBD1. The CDR3 length is 15 residues. The V segment lost 5 bases and the J segment 5 bases; nucleotides outside the gene matches: 10. Germline V gene lookup returns CDR1 LGHDT and CDR2 YNNKEL (reference sequence). CDR3 residues: CASSTRQGNWETQYF. CDR3 bases: TGTGCCAGCAGCACCCGACAGGGGAATTGGGAGACCCAGTACTTC.

This chain links TRBV2 with TRBJ2-2, with unresolved D. Germline CDR1 reads SNHLY; CDR2 reads FYNNEI. The V end lost 3 bases, the J end lost 1 base, and 6 bases lay between the germline ends. This CDR3 comprises 14 residues. The CDR3 reads CASSEAENTGELFF. The CDR3 coding sequence is TGTGCCAGCAGTGAGGCAGAGAACACCGGGGAGCTGTTTTTT.

The V gene is TRBV5-1, the J gene TRBJ1-4, with 11 bases that match TRBD1. V trimming: 0 bases; J trimming: 10 bases; junction bases outside the gene matches: 8. This CDR3 is 16 amino acids long. The germline V gene has CDR1 SGHRS and CDR2 YFSETQ. In DNA form, the CDR3 reads TGCGCCAGCAGCTTGGGGGTCAGGACAGGGGGCGCAAAACTGTTTTTT. It is translated as CASSLGVRTGGAKLFF.

V gene TRBV14 combines with J gene TRBJ1-1, with 8 positions matching TRBD1. With 8 bases clipped from V and 10 bases from J, the junction kept 12 bases outside the gene matches. From germline, CDR1 is SGHDN and CDR2 FVKESK. CDR3 length equals 13 residues. The CDR3 coding sequence is TGTGCCAGCGCGTCAGGACAGGGTAATTCAGCTTTCTTT. As protein: CASASGQGNSAFF. Complete variable domain (other parts from reference TRBV14 and TRBJ1-1): EAGVTQFPSHSVIEKGQTVTLRCDPISGHDNLYWYRRVMGKEIKFLLHFVKESKQDESGMPNNRFLAERTGGTYSTLKVQPAELEDSGVYFCASASGQGNSAFFGQGTRLTVV.

This clone was counted a single time. This chain links TRBV6-5 with TRBJ1-5; 8 bases fit TRBD1. The length of the CDR3 is 14 residues. Germline V gene lookup returns CDR1 MNHEY and CDR2 SVGAGI. After removal of 2 bases from V and 5 bases from J, the junction contained 2 bases not matched to a gene. The CDR3 region has the DNA TGTGCCAGCAGTTACAGGACAGGGTATCAGCCCCAGCATTTT. Protein product: CASSYRTGYQPQHF.

V usage is TRBV11-2 and J usage is TRBJ2-3; perhaps TRBD1 as D (5 bases). In germline, CDR1 is SGHAT, CDR2 FQNNGV. V was shortened by 5 bases and J by 0 bases, with 9 bases between the two germline ends. The CDR3 extends over 14 amino acids. CDR3 nucleotide sequence: TGTGCCAGCAGCCCAGGGCTTAGCACAGATACGCAGTATTTT. It is translated as CASSPGLSTDTQYF.

This clone has only a few counts. The chain links TRBV28 to TRBJ2-7; D is unresolved. V lost 4 bases and J 2 bases, leaving 3 bases between the germline ends. Germline CDR1 and CDR2: MDHEN and SYDVKM. This CDR3 has 11 amino acids. The CDR3 loop is CASSSAYEQYF. CDR3 coding DNA: TGTGCCAGCAGTTCCGCCTACGAGCAGTACTTC.

The chain joins TRBV13 to TRBJ2-2; maybe TRBD1 (5 bases). From germline, CDR1 is PRHDT and CDR2 FYEKMQ (reference sequence). V lost 1 base to trimming and J lost 7 bases, with 13 bases between them. This CDR3 spans 15 amino acids. The CDR3 here is CASSLEPGKGGELFF. In DNA, the CDR3 is TGTGCCAGCAGCTTAGAGCCAGGGAAGGGCGGGGAGCTGTTTTTT.

The J gene is TRBJ1-5, the V gene TRBV5-5, with D possibly being TRBD1 (6 bases). The CDR3 extends over 15 amino acids. In germline, CDR1 is SGHKS, CDR2 YYEKEE (reference sequence). V was trimmed by 3 bases and J by 2 bases, leaving 12 bases between them. CDR3: CASSSGHPGNQPQHF. DNA of the CDR3: TGTGCCAGCAGCTCGGGACATCCGGGCAATCAGCCCCAGCATTTT.

This clone was detected only once. This chain connects TRBV5-5 to TRBJ2-7; 9 bases fit TRBD1. Germline V gene data show CDR1 as SGHKS and CDR2 as YYEKEE (reference sequence). Trimming removed 1 base from V and 4 bases from J; junction bases left unmatched: 6. The CDR3 extends over 15 amino acids. In nucleotides, the CDR3 is TGTGCCAGCAGCTTGACCGGGACAGGGAAGTACGAGCAGTACTTC. Translated, it gives CASSLTGTGKYEQYF.

This clone was detected a few times. The rearrangement links TRBV19 to TRBJ1-1; D gene ambiguous. The V end was cut by 1 base, the J end by 5 bases, with 11 bases between. Germline-derived CDR1 and CDR2 are LNHDA and SQIVND (reference sequence). There are 14 residues in the CDR3. CDR3 bases: TGTGCCAGTAGTATAGGCGGGAAGAAAACTGAAGCTTTCTTT. It codes for CASSIGGKKTEAFF.

This clone was seen at least ten times. The chain uses TRBV19 and TRBJ2-7; D uncertain. Per the germline V gene, CDR1 is LNHDA and CDR2 is SQIVND (reference sequence). The CDR3 covers 13 residues. V lost 3 bases to trimming and J lost 0 bases, with 6 bases between them. The DNA of the CDR3 is TGTGCCAGTAGTATTAAAATCTCCTACGAGCAGTACTTC. Its protein product is CASSIKISYEQYF.

This clone has a single count. The chain uses TRBV7-2 and TRBJ2-1; 10 nucleotides agree with TRBD2. The CDR3 is 16 amino acids. V gave up 1 base and J gave up 6 bases; unmatched junction bases: 6. Germline loops: CDR1 SGHTA, CDR2 FQGNSA. The CDR3 bases are TGTGCCAGCAGCTTAGTAACCGGGACTAGCGCCAATGAGCAGTTCTTC. It translates to CASSLVTGTSANEQFF.

The chain carries TRBV7-2 and TRBJ1-6, with 9 bases identical to TRBD1. Germline V gene lookup returns CDR1 SGHTA and CDR2 FQGNSA. This CDR3 has 15 residues. V was pared by 3 bases and J by 9 bases, with 6 bases of the junction left unmatched. The CDR3, as DNA: TGTGCCAGCAGCTTGATGGGACAGGGTCGTTCACCCCTCCACTTT. This gives the protein CASSLMGQGRSPLHF. Full variable domain (missing parts from reference TRBV7-2 and TRBJ1-6): GAGVSQSPSNKVTEKGKDVELRCDPISGHTALYWYRQSLGQGLEFLIYFQGNSAPDKSGLPSDRFSAERTGGSVSTLTIQRTQQEDSAVYLCASSLMGQGRSPLHFGNGTRLTVT.

The genes are TRBV5-1 and TRBJ2-7, with 9 bases identical to TRBD1. The CDR3 runs 15 residues. V dropped 5 bases and J dropped 5; count of bases not matched to a gene: 11. CDR1 SGHRS and CDR2 YFSETQ come from the germline V gene. The CDR3 DNA reads TGCGCCAGCAGTTCACAGGGGGCGCGTTCGAACGAGCAGTACTTC. Its translation is CASSSQGARSNEQYF.

This chain links TRBV29-1 with TRBJ1-2, with 8 bases lining up with TRBD1. Germline CDR1 and CDR2: SQVTM and ANQGSEA. V shed 6 bases and J 8 bases; nucleotides not matched to a gene: 14. The CDR3 has 14 residues. CDR3 region: CSVIRDRRVGGYTF. The DNA of the CDR3 is TGCAGCGTAATTCGGGACAGGCGGGTTGGGGGCTACACCTTC.

This clone was detected only once. This sequence joins TRBV7-9 and TRBJ1-1; 8 bases are shared with TRBD1. V lost 7 bases to trimming and J lost 1 base; unmatched junction nucleotides: 8. The germline CDR1 and CDR2 sequences are SEHNR and FQNEAQ (reference sequence). The CDR3 is 15 amino acids. CDR3 sequence reads: CASTTGTGGNTEAFF. CDR3 in DNA: TGTGCCAGCACAACCGGGACAGGTGGGAACACTGAAGCTTTCTTT.

The chain uses TRBV27 and TRBJ1-2, with no clear D. The CDR3 has 13 residues. Trimming took off 0 bases at V and 6 bases at J, with 8 bases between the two ends. Germline CDR1 and CDR2: MNHEY and SMNVEV (reference sequence). This chain's CDR3 is CASSLSGRDGYTF. The CDR3 nucleotides are TGTGCCAGCAGTTTATCTGGGAGGGATGGCTACACCTTC.

The table lists this clone with a few counts. The rearrangement joins TRBV28 to TRBJ2-7; 8 positions agree with TRBD1. Germline V lookup: CDR1 MDHEN, CDR2 SYDVKM. J lost 3 bases, V lost 1 base, and 8 bases had no gene match. This CDR3 is built from 16 residues. CDR3 in amino acids: CASSLSQGALGYEQYF. As DNA, the CDR3 is TGTGCCAGCAGTTTATCCCAGGGGGCGCTGGGCTACGAGCAGTACTTC.

The CDR3 coding sequence is TGTGCCAGCAGAGTCACGACAGGAGGCAATCAGCCCCAGCATTTT. Residues: CASRVTTGGNQPQHF. This chain links TRBV2 with TRBJ1-5; possible D gene TRBD1, 6 bases. V gave up 6 bases and J gave up 2 bases, with 14 bases separating them. CDR3 size: 15 residues. CDR1 is SNHLY and CDR2 is FYNNEI in the germline V gene.

The chain recombines TRBV6-5 with TRBJ1-6; 11 nucleotides align to TRBD1. The CDR3 consists of 15 residues. Trimming cost V 5 bases and J 9 bases; bases outside gene matches: 6. Germline CDR1 is MNHEY and CDR2 is SVGAGI. The CDR3 reads CASSREGTGGSPLHF. CDR3 sequence (DNA): TGTGCCAGCAGTCGGGAAGGGACAGGGGGTTCACCCCTCCACTTT.

The chain is built from TRBV24-1 and TRBJ2-3, with a weak D call TRBD2 (6 bases). The CDR3 is made up of 14 amino acids. V was cut by 3 bases and J by 2 bases, with 8 bases left in between. From germline, CDR1 is KGHDR and CDR2 SFDVKD. The CDR3, as DNA: TGTGCCACCAGTGATACGGGAGCCACAGATACGCAGTATTTT. Its translation: CATSDTGATDTQYF.